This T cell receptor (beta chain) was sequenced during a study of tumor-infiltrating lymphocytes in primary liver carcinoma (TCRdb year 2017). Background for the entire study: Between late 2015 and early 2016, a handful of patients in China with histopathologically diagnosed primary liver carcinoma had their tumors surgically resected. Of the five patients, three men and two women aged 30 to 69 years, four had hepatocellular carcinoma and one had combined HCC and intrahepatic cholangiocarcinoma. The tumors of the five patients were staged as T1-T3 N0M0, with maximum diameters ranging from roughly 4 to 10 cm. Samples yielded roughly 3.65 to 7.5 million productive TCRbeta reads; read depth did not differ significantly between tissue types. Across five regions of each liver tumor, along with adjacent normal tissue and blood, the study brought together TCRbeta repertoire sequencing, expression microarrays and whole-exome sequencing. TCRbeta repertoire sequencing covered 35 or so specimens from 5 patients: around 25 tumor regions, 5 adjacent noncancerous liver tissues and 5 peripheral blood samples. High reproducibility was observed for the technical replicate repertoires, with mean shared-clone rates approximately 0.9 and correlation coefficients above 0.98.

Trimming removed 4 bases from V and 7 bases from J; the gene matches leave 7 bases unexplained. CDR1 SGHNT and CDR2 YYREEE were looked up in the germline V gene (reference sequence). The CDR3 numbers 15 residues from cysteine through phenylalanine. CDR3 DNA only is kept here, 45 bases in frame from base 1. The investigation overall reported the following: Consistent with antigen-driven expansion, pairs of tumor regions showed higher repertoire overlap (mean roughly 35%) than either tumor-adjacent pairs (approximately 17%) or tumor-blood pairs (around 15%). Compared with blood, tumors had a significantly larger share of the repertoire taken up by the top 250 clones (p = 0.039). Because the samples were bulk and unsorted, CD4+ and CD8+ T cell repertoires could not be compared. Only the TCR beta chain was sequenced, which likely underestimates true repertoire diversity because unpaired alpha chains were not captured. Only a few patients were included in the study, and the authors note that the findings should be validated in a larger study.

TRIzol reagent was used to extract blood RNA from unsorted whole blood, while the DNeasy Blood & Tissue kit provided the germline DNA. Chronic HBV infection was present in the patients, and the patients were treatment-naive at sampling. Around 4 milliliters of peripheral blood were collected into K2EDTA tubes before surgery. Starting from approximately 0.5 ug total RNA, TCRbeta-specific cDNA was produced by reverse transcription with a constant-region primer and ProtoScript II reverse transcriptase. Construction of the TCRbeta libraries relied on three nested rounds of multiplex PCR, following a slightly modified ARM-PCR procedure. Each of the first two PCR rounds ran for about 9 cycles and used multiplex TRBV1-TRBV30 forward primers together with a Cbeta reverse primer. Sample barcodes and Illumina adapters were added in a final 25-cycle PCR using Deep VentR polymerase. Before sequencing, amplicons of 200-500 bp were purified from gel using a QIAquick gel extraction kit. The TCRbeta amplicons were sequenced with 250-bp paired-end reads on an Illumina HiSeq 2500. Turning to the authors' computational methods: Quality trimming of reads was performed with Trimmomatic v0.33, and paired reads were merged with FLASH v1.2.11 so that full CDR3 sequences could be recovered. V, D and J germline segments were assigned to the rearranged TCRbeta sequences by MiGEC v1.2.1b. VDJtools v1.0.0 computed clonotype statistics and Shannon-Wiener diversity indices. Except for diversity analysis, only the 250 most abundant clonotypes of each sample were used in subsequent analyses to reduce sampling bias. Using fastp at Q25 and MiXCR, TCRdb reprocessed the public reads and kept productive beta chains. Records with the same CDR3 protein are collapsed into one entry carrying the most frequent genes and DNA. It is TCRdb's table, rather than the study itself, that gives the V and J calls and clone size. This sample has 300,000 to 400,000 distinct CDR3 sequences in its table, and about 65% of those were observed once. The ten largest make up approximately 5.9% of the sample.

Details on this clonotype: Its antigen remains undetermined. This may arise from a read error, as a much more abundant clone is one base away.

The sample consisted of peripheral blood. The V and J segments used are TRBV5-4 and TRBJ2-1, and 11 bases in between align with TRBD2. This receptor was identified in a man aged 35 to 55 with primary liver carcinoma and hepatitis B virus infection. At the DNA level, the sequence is TGTGCCAGCAGCCTTACGGGACTAGCGGCTAATGAGCAGTTCTTC. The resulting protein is CASSLTGLAANEQFF.